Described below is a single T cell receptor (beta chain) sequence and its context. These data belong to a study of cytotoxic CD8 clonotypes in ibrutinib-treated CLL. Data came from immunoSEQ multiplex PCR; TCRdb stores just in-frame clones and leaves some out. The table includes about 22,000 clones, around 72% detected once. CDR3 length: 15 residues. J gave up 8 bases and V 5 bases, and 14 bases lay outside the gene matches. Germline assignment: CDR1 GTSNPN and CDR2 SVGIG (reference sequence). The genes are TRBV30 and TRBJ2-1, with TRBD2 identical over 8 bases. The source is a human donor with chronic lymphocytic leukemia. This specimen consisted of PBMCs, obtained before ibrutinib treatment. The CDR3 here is CAWVPSGLVGHEQFF. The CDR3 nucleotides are TGTGCCTGGGTGCCTTCGGGACTAGTAGGCCATGAGCAGTTCTTC.